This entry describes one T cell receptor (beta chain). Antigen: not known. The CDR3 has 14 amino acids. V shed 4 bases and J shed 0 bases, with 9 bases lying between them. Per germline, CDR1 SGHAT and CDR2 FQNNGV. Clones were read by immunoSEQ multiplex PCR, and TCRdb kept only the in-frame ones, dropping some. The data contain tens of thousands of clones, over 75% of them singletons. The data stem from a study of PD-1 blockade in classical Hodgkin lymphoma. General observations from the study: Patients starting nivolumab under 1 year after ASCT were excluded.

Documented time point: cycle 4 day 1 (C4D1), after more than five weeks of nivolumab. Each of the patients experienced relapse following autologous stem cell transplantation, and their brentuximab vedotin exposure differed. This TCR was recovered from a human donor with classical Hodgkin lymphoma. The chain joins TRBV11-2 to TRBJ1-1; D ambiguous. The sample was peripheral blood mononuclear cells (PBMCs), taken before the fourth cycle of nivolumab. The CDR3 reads CASSSVDLNTEAFF. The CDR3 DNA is TGTGCCAGCAGCTCCGTCGACCTGAACACTGAAGCTTTCTTT.